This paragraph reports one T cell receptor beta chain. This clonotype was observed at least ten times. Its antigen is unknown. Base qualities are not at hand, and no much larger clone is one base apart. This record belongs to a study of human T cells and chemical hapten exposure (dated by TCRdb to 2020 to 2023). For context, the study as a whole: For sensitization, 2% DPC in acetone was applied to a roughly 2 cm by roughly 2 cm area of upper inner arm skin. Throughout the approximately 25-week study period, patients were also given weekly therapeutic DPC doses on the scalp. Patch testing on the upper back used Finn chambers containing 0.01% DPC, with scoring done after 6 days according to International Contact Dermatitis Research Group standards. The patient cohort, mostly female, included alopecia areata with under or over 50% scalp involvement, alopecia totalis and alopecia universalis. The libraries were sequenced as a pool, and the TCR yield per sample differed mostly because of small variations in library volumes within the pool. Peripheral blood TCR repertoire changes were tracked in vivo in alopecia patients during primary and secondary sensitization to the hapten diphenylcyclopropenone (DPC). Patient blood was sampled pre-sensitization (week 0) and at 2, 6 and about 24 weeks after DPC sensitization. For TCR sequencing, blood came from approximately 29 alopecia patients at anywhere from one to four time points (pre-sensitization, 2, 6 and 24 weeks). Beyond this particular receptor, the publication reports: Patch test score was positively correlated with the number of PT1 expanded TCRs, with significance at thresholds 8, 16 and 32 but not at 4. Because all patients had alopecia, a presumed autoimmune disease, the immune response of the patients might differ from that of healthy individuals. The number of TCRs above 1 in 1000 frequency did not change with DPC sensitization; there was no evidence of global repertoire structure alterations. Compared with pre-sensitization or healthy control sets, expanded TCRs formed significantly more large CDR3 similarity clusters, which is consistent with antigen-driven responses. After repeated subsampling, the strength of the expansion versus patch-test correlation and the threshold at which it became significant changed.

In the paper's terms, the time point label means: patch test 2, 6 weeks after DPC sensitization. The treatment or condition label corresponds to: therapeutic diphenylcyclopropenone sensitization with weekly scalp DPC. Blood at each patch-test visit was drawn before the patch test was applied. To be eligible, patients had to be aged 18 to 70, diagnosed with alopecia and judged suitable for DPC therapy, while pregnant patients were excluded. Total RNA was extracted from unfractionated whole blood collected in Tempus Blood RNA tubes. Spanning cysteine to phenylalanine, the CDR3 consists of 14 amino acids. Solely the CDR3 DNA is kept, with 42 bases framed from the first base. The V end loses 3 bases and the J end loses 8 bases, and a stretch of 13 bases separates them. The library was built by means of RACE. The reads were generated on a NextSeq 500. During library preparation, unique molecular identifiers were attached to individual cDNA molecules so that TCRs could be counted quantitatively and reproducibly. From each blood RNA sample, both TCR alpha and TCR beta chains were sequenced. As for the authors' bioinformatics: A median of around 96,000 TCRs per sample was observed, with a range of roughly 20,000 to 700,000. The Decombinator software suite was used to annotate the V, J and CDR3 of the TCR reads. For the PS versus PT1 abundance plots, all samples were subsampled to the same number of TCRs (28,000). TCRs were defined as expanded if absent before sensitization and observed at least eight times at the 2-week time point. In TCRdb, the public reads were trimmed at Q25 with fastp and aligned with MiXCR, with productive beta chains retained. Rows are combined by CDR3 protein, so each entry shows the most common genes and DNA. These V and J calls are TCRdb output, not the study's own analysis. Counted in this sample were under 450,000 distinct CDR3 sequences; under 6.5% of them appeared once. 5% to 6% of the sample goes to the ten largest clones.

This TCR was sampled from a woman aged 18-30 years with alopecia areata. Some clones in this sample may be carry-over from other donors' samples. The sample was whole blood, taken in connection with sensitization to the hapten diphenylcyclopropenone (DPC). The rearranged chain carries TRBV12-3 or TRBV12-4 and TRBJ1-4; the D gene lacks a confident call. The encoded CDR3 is CASSLNSNWEKLFF. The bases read TGTGCCAGCAGTTTGAACAGTAATTGGGAAAAACTGTTTTTT.